This is a list of T cell receptor beta chains from one sample in a study of PD-L1 blockade in urothelial cancer. Clones were read by immunoSEQ multiplex PCR, and TCRdb kept only the in-frame ones, dropping some. The sample has tens of thousands of clones, 81% seen once. The sample consisted of PBMCs, taken around atezolizumab (anti-PD-L1) treatment. These receptors originate from a man aged 65 to 85 with urothelial cancer. The CDR3 runs from the conserved cysteine through the conserved F or W.

TRBV2,CASRTGGHYGYTF
TRBV18,CASSPPSLGNTIYF
TRBV27,CASSLTSGGLYEQYF
TRBV2,CASVLEYEQYF
TRBV10-3,CAISAELEGTGSNEQFF
TRBV11-3,CASSLRGRASDTQYF
TRBV7-6,CASSPNRLATSGRRGAETQYF
TRBV10-2,CASNLAGGYNEQFF
TRBV30,CAWRSPQGGYNEQFF
TRBV10-1,CASSDGGTLNEQFF
TRBV5-5,CASSGLQALNTEAFF
TRBV9,CASSVDPQGQPNTGELFF
TRBV28,CASSLTGGYNQPQHF
TRBV19,CASAGQSSNYGYTF
TRBV28,CASSFPGTDEQYF
TRBV7-9,CASSLDTRGSSGANVLTF
TRBV2,CASSASAGERQPQHF
TRBV15,CATSGGDSSYSNEQFF
TRBV4-1,CASSAEGGFSSYNEQFF
TRBV10-3,CAISDEQGADGETQYF
TRBV18,CASSPGEAPMETQYF
TRBV7-2,CASSLAGLHNEQFF
TRBV5-1,CASSLAVQGAYTGELFF
TRBV28,CASSQTVPYEQYF
TRBV30,CAWSAGQQVFGYTF
TRBV5-5,CASSPPKGTQARYEQYF
TRBV5-1,CASSLWMASGPPNEQFF
TRBV6-1,CASSELGLGYEQYF
TRBV5-1,CASSLDGGLETQYF
TRBV6-1,CASSVSGRRSSGNTIYF
TRBV18,CASSPPRPQNEAFF
TRBV5-6,CASSLVLTGGTGELFF
TRBV5-6,CASSLGPGQGSYEQYF
TRBV7-7,CASSSAGGPGETQYF
TRBV28,CASSPPLAGNTGELFF
TRBV7-8,CASSPRSAQYF
TRBV4-1,CASSQGGRNYGYTF
TRBV6-4,CASSPLAGGTDTQYF
TRBV29-1,CSGTGSNIQYF
TRBV9,CASSVFLTGGTDTQYF
TRBV30,CAWSRDREGQPQHF
TRBV7-9,CAGKDWDTEAFF
TRBV29-1,CSVDRGIAGELFF
TRBV7-2,CASSLSGSRTEAFF
TRBV19,CASSPQQGNGANVLTF
TRBV5-1,CASSFGQSPYAGIGNTIYF
TRBV2,CASSAGTGREKLFF
TRBV4-1,CASSQDAGESYEQYF
TRBV18,CASSPSVKETQYF
TRBV9,CASSPLGAYNEQFF